At least ten counts were recorded for the clone carrying this T cell receptor beta chain. Antigen specificity is unknown. The data were obtained in a study of T-cell memory formation after mild COVID-19. The overall study: Largely, TCR clusters stayed within a single donor.

Germline V gene data show CDR1 as KGHSH and CDR2 as LQKENI. The CDR3 sequence is 12 residues long. Trimming stripped 10 bases from V and 3 bases from J, with 12 bases between. Overall study findings and caveats: The second-wave clones peaking on day 37 were not confirmed as SARS-CoV-2-specific.

Barcoded TCR alpha and TCR beta cDNA libraries with UMIs came from 5'RACE using constant-segment primers. In TCRdb, the 5' RACE reads were re-called with MiXCR into one record per CDR3 protein. The sample lists some 130,000 distinct CDR3 sequences, 16% occurring once. The sequenced sample consisted of PBMCs or a T cell subset sorted from them (not recorded which). This chain uses TRBV18 with TRBJ2-5; a possible D gene is TRBD2 (6 bases). This receptor was identified in an adult woman who had mild COVID-19 (a few samples of this study predate the infection). Cell type and time point are not known. CDR3 sequence reads: CATLGGKETQYF. The CDR3 DNA reads as TGTGCCACCCTAGGAGGGAAAGAGACCCAGTACTTC.